This passage covers 16 T cell receptor beta chains from one sample sequenced in a study of blood T cell repertoires in COVID-19. Measured with immunoSEQ multiplex PCR; TCRdb has only the in-frame clones, and not every one. Found here are some 180,000 clones, roughly 78% of them singletons; the top ten hold 2.8%. The sequenced sample consisted of peripheral blood. The receptor set was obtained from a woman older than 75 with active or convalescent COVID-19.

V and J are TRBV2 and TRBJ1-1, with D possibly being TRBD1 (5 bases). CDR1 SNHLY and CDR2 FYNNEI come from the germline V gene. The CDR3 covers 13 residues. The V gene lost 4 bases and the J gene lost 1 base, with 7 bases spanning the gap. CDR3 sequence reads: CASSAQGNTEAFF. The CDR3 coding sequence is TGTGCCAGCAGTGCCCAGGGGAACACTGAAGCTTTCTTT.

The chain uses TRBV5-1 and TRBJ1-2; 11 bases are shared with TRBD1. After removal of 0 bases from V and 8 bases from J, the junction contained 6 bases not matched to a gene. The CDR3 is 15 residues long. CDR1 and CDR2 (germline): SGHRS, YFSETQ. CDR3 bases: TGCGCCAGCAGCTTGGGAGGGACAGGGGGAATCGGCTACACCTTC. Its translation is CASSLGGTGGIGYTF.

This sequence joins TRBV10-3 and TRBJ2-1, with D perhaps TRBD2 (5 bases). Germline loops: CDR1 ENHRY, CDR2 SYGVKD. The CDR3 covers 13 residues. Trimming removed 8 bases at V and 8 bases at J, with 16 bases between. In DNA form, the CDR3 reads TGTGCCATCGGTCGGACCCGGGGAGATGAGCAGTTCTTC. Protein sequence: CAIGRTRGDEQFF.

This clone was observed once. The V and J genes are TRBV7-2 and TRBJ1-6; 8 bases map to TRBD1. The CDR3 consists of 15 residues. Germline values: CDR1 SGHTA, CDR2 FQGNSA. V dropped 3 bases and J dropped 8; count of bases not matched to a gene: 6. CDR3 DNA sequence: TGTGCCAGCAGCTTTTCCAGGGGGCTCGATTCACCCCTCCACTTT. Amino acid sequence: CASSFSRGLDSPLHF.

V usage is TRBV27 and J usage is TRBJ2-3; D may be TRBD2 (6 bases). Germline V gene lookup returns CDR1 MNHEY and CDR2 SMNVEV (reference sequence). V was cut by 5 bases and J by 4 bases, with 13 bases left in between. The CDR3 has 14 residues. CDR3 loop: CASSPKRAPDTQYF. The CDR3 DNA is TGTGCCAGCAGTCCCAAGCGGGCCCCAGATACGCAGTATTTT.

The rearrangement uses TRBV5-1 and TRBJ2-3, with 11 bases identical to TRBD2. This CDR3 contains 16 residues. The trim removed 3 bases at V and 3 bases at J, leaving 6 bases unmatched. The germline V gene encodes CDR1 SGHRS and CDR2 YFSETQ. The CDR3 DNA reads as TGCGCCAGCAGCTCCAGACTAGCGGGGACGACAGATACGCAGTATTTT. Protein: CASSSRLAGTTDTQYF.

This rearrangement joins TRBV28 to TRBJ2-3; D is possibly TRBD2 (6 bases). The V gene's germline CDR1 is MDHEN and CDR2 SYDVKM. V lost 4 bases and J 4 bases, leaving 12 bases between the germline ends. The CDR3 extends over 14 amino acids. The CDR3 bases are TGTGCCAGCAGTTCGGGACCGGGGGCAGATACGCAGTATTTT. The encoded protein is CASSSGPGADTQYF.

Notes on this clone: Germline is not matched at one junction end, which may reflect a read error. The chain is built from TRBV7-7 and TRBJ2-1; 7 bases match TRBD1. In germline, CDR1 is SSHAT, CDR2 FNYEAQ (reference sequence). The CDR3 extends over 18 amino acids. CDR3 loop: CASSLAPTGSLSYNEQFF. The CDR3, as DNA: TGTGCTAGCAGCTTAGCGCCGACAGGGTCCCTCTCCTACAATGAGCAGTTCTTC.

This chain uses TRBV4-1 with TRBJ2-7; the D gene is possibly TRBD1 (6 bases). CDR1 is MGHRA, CDR2 YSYEKL, per germline. V shed 3 bases and J shed 6 bases, with 9 bases lying between them. The CDR3 spans 12 residues. CDR3 coding DNA: TGCGCCAGCAGCCACCAAGGGGGCGAGCAGTACTTC. It codes for CASSHQGGEQYF.

The chain uses TRBV27 and TRBJ1-6; 9 positions match TRBD1. The CDR3 runs to 15 residues. V was clipped by 6 bases and J by 6 bases; unmatched bases: 6. Per germline, CDR1 MNHEY and CDR2 SMNVEV (reference sequence). The chain's CDR3 is CASRLDRGANSPLHF. DNA for the CDR3: TGTGCCAGCAGGTTAGACAGGGGGGCTAATTCACCCCTCCACTTT.

The rearrangement uses TRBV7-9 and TRBJ1-2; D unclear. Trimming pared 4 bases from V and 6 bases from J, leaving 15 bases between. The CDR3 consists of 14 residues. Germline CDR1 and CDR2: SEHNR and FQNEAQ (reference sequence). For the CDR3, the DNA is TGTGCCAGCAGCTCACCGTTCTGGGCTGATGGCTACACCTTC. This translates into CASSSPFWADGYTF.

This rearrangement joins TRBV19 to TRBJ1-5; 8 bases agree with TRBD1. Germline CDR1 is LNHDA and CDR2 is SQIVND (reference sequence). V shed 4 bases, J shed 4 bases, and the junction held 3 bases outside the gene matches. The CDR3 extends over 14 amino acids. The CDR3 DNA sequence: TGTGCCAGTAGTACCGGACAGGGAAATCAGCCCCAGCATTTT. Its translation is CASSTGQGNQPQHF.

The rearrangement joins TRBV29-1 to TRBJ1-2; 7 bases align to TRBD1. The CDR3 has 13 amino acids. J was trimmed by 5 bases and V by 5 bases; bases with no gene match: 8. Germline CDR1 and CDR2: SQVTM and ANQGSEA. The CDR3 region has the DNA TGCAGCGTTCGAACAGGGGCCGGATATGGCTACACCTTC. This gives the protein CSVRTGAGYGYTF.

The V and J genes are TRBV27 and TRBJ2-1; tentative D call: TRBD2 (6 bases). V dropped 5 bases and J dropped 3 bases, with 11 bases sitting between them. The length of the CDR3 is 14 residues. Germline V gene data show CDR1 as MNHEY and CDR2 as SMNVEV (reference sequence). DNA for the CDR3: TGTGCCAGCAGTAACCTCGGGGGCTACAATGAGCAGTTCTTC. This sequence encodes CASSNLGGYNEQFF.

Here the CDR3 reads CASSRGTVPYGYTF. For the CDR3, the DNA is TGTGCCAGCAGTAGGGGGACAGTCCCTTATGGCTACACCTTC. This rearrangement joins TRBV28 to TRBJ1-2; 7 nucleotides line up with TRBD1. The CDR3 spans 14 residues. V was pared by 5 bases and J by 5 bases, with 8 bases of the junction left unmatched. The germline gives CDR1 MDHEN, CDR2 SYDVKM.

The chain is built from TRBV5-1 and TRBJ2-1; 10 nucleotides agree with TRBD2. Germline lookup yields CDR1 SGHRS and CDR2 YFSETQ. The V segment lost 0 bases and the J segment 5 bases; nucleotides outside the gene matches: 5. The CDR3 has 16 residues. The CDR3 sequence: CASSLDPLAGDNEQFF. The CDR3 DNA sequence: TGCGCCAGCAGCTTGGACCCCCTAGCGGGGGACAATGAGCAGTTCTTC. The variable domain in full, completed from reference TRBV5-1 and TRBJ2-1, reads KAGVTQTPRYLIKTRGQQVTLSCSPISGHRSVSWYQQTPGQGLQFLFEYFSETQRNKGNFPGRFSGRQFSNSRSEMNVSTLELGDSALYLCASSLDPLAGDNEQFFGPGTRLTVL.